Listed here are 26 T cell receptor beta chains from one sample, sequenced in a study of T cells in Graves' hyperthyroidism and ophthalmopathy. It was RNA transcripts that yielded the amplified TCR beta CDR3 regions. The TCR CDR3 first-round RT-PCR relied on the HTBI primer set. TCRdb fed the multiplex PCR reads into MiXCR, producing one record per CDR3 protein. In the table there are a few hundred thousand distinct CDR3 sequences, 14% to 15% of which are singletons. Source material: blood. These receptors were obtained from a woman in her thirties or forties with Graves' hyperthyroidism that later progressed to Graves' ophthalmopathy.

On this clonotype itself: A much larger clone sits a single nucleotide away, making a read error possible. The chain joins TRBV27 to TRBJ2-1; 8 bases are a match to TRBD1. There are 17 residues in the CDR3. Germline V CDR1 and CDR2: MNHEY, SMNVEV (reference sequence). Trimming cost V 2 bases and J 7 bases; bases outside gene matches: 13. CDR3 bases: TGTGCCAGCAGTTTAAACCCGGGACAGGAAATAAAGAATGAGCAGTTCTTC. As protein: CASSLNPGQEIKNEQFF.

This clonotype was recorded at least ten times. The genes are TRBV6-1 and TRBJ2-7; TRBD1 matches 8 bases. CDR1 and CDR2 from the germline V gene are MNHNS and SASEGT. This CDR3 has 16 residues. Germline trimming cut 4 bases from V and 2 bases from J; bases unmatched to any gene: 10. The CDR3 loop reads CASSVDGTGDTYEQYF. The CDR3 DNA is TGTGCCAGCAGTGTCGATGGGACAGGCGACACCTACGAGCAGTACTTC.

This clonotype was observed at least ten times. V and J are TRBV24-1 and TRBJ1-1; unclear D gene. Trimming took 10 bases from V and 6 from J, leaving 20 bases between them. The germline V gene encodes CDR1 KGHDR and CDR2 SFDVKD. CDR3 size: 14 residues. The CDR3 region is CATIKDSGEAEAFF. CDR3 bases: TGTGCCACGATCAAAGATAGCGGGGAGGCTGAAGCTTTCTTT.

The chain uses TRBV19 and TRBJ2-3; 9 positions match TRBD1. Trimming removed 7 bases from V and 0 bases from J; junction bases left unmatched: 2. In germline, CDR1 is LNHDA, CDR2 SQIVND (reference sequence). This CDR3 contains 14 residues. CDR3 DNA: TGTGCCAGTATGGGGACAGGGAGCACAGATACGCAGTATTTT. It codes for CASMGTGSTDTQYF.

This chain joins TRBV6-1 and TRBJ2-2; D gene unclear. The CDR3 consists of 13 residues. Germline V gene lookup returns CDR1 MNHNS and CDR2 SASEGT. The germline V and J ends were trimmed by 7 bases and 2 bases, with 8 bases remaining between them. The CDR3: CASTGKNTGELFF. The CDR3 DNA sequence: TGTGCCAGCACCGGTAAAAACACCGGGGAGCTGTTTTTT.

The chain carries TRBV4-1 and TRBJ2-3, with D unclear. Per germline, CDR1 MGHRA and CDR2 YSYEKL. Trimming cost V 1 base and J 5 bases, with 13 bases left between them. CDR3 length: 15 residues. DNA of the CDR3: TGCGCCAGCAGCCAAGTCGGGTTGAGGAAAGATACGCAGTATTTT. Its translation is CASSQVGLRKDTQYF.

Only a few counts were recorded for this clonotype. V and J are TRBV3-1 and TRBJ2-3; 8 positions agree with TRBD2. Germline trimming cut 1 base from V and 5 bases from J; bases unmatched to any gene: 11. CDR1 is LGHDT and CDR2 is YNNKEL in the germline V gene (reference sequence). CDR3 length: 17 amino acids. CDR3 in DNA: TGTGCCAGCAGCCAAGGGAGCGGGAGCTTTACGGGAGATACGCAGTATTTT. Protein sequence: CASSQGSGSFTGDTQYF.

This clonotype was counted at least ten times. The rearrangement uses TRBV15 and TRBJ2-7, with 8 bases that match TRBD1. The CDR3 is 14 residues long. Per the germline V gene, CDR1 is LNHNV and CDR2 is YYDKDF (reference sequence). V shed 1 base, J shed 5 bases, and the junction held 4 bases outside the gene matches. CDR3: CATSRGTGSHEQYF. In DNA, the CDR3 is TGTGCCACCAGCAGAGGGACAGGGTCCCACGAGCAGTACTTC.

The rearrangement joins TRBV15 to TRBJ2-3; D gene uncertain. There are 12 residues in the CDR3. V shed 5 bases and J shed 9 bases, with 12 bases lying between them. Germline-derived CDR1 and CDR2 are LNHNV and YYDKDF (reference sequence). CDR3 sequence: CATSPETSTQYF. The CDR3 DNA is TGTGCCACCAGCCCGGAGACTTCAACGCAGTATTTT.

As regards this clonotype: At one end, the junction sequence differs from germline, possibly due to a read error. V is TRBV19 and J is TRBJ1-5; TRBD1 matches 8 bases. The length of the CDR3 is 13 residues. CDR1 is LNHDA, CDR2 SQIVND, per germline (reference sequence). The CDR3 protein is CTSGAQGAQPQHF. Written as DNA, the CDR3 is TGTACCAGTGGTGCGCAGGGGGCACAGCCCCAGCATTTT.

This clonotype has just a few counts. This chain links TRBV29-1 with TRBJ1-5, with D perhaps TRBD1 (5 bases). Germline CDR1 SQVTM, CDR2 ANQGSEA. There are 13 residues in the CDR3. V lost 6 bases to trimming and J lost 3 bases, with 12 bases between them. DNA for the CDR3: TGCAGCGTGGCTACAGGATACAATCAGCCCCAGCATTTT. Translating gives CSVATGYNQPQHF.

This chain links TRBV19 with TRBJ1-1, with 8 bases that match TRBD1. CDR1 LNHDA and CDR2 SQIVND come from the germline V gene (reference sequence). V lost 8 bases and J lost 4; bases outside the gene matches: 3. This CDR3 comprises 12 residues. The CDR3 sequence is CASGQGSTEAFF. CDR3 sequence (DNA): TGTGCCAGTGGACAGGGAAGCACTGAAGCTTTCTTT.

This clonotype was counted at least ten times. CDR3: CSASKGGVRTYNEQFF. The CDR3, as DNA: TGCAGTGCTAGTAAGGGGGGCGTCAGGACCTACAATGAGCAGTTCTTC. The chain carries TRBV20-1 and TRBJ2-1; D is tentatively TRBD1 or TRBD2 (6 bases each). The V end lost 3 bases, the J end lost 2 bases, and 17 bases lay between the germline ends. The CDR3 runs 16 residues. Per germline, CDR1 DFQATT and CDR2 SNEGSKA (reference sequence).

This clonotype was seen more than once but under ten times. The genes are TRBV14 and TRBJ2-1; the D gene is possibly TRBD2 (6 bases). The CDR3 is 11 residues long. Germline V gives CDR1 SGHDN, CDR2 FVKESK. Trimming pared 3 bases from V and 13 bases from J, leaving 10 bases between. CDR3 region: CASSHGLLQFF. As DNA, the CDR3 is TGTGCCAGCAGCCATGGACTACTACAGTTCTTC.

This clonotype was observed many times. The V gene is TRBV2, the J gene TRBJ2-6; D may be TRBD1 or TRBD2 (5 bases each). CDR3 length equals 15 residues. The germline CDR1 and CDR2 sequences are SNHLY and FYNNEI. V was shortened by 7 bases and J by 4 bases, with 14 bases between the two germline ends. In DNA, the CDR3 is TGTGCCAGCACGGGACCGAATACCGGGGCCAACGTCCTGACTTTC. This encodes CASTGPNTGANVLTF.

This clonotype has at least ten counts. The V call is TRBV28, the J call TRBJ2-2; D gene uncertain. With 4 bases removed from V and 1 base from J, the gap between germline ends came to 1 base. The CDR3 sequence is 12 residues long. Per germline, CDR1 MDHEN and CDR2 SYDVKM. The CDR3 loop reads CASSWNTGELFF. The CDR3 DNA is TGTGCCAGCAGTTGGAACACCGGGGAGCTGTTTTTT.

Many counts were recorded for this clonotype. CDR3 in DNA: TGTGCCAGCCAGAAGACGACGGGGGACAAGTCGTACTCTGGGGCCAACGTCCTGACTTTC. It encodes CASQKTTGDKSYSGANVLTF. This rearrangement joins TRBV7-9 to TRBJ2-6, with D tentatively TRBD1 or TRBD2 (6 bases each). Germline-derived CDR1 and CDR2 are SEHNR and FQNEAQ (reference sequence). Trimming removed 8 bases at V and 0 bases at J, with 26 bases between. This CDR3 comprises 20 residues.

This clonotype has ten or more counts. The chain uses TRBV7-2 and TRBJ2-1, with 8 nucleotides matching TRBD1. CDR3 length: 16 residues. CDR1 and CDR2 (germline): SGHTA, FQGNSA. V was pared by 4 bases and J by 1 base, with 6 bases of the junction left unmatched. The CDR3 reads CASSSHRGYSYNEQFF. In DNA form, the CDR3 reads TGTGCCAGCAGCTCTCACAGGGGGTATTCCTACAATGAGCAGTTCTTC.

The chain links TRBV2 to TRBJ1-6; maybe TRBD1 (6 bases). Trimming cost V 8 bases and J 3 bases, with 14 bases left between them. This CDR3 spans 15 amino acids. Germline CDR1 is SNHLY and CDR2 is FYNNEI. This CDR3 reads CASGSGDVYNSPLHF. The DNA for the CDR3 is TGTGCCAGCGGCTCAGGGGATGTCTATAATTCACCCCTCCACTTT.

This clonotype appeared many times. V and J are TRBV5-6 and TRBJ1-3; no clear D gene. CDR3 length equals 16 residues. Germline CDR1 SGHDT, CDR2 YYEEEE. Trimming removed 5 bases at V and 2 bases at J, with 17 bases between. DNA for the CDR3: TGTGCCAGCAGTCAACTGGGCCCGGAAGCTGGAAACACCATATATTTT. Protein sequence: CASSQLGPEAGNTIYF.

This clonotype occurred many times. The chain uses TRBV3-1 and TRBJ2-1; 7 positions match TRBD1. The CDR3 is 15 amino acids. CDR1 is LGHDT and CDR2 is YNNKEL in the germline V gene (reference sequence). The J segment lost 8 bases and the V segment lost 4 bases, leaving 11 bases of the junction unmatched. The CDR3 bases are TGTGCCAGCAGCCCGATAATGACAGGGCCCGATGAGCAGTTCTTC. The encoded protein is CASSPIMTGPDEQFF.

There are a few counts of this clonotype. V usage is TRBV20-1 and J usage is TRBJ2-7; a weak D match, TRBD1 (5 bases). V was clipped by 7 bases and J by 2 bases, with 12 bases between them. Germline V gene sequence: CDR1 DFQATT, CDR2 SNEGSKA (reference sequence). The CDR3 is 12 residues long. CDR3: CSGGASTYEQYF. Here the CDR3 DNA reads TGCAGTGGTGGGGCGTCCACCTACGAGCAGTACTTC.

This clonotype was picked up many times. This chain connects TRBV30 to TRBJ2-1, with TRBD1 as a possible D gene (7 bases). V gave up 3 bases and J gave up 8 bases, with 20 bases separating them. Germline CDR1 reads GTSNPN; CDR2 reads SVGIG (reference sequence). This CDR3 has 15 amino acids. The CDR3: CAWSPTGTFGDEQFF. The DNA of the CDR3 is TGTGCCTGGAGCCCGACAGGGACTTTTGGGGATGAGCAGTTCTTC.

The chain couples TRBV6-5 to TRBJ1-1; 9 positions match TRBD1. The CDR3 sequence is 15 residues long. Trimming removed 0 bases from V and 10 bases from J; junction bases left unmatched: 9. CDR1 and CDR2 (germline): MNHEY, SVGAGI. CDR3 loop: CASSYSNPPGQGAFF. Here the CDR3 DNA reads TGTGCCAGCAGTTACTCGAACCCACCGGGACAGGGAGCTTTCTTT.

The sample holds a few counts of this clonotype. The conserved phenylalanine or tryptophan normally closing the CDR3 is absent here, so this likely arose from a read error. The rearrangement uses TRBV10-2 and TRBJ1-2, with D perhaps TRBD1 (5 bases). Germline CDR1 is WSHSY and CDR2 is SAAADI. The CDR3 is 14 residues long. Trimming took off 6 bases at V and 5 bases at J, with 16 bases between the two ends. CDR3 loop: CASSDTLGEYGYTI. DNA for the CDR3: TGCGCCAGCAGCGATACCCTAGGGGAATATGGCTACACCATC.

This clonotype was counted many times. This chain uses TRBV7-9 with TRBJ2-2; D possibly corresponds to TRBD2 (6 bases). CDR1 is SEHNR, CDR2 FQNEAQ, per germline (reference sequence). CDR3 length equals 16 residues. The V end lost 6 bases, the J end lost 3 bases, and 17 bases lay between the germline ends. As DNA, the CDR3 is TGTGCCAGCAGACCAGGAGGAGGGCGAGACACCGGGGAGCTGTTTTTT. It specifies CASRPGGGRDTGELFF.